This T cell receptor (beta chain) was retrieved from a study of blood T cell repertoires in COVID-19. TCRdb's table, derived via immunoSEQ multiplex PCR, lists solely in-frame clones and lacks some. The repertoire includes about 60,000 clones, approximately 86% of them detected once, and under 8% sits in the top ten. The germline gives CDR1 SGHRS, CDR2 YFSETQ. The CDR3 loop spans 16 amino acids. Trimming took off 4 bases at V and 2 bases at J, with 18 bases between the two ends. The specimen was peripheral blood. J is TRBJ2-5 and V is TRBV5-1; weak D call: TRBD2 (6 bases). This clonotype originated in a man aged 55 to 70 with acute or convalescent COVID-19. As DNA, the CDR3 is TGCGCCAGCAGCAAGGACTCTAGTGGGGGGCAAGAGACCCAGTACTTC. It translates to CASSKDSSGGQETQYF.